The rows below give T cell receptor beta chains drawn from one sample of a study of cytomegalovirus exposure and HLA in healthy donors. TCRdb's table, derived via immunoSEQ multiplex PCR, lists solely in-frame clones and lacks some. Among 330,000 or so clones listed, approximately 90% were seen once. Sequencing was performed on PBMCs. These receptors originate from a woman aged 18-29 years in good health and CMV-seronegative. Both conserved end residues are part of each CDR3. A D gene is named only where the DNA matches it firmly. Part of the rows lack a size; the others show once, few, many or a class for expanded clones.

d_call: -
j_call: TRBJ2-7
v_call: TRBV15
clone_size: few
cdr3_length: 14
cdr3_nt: TGTGCCACCAGCAGAGATCTGCCAGGGAACGAGCAGTACTTC
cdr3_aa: CATSRDLPGNEQYF

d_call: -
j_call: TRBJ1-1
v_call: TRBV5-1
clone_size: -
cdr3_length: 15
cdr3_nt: TGCGCCAGCAGCCCGGGGGGCGTGATGAACACTGAAGCTTTCTTT
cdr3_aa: CASSPGGVMNTEAFF

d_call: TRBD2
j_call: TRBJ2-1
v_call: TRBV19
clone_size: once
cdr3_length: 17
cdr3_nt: TGTGCCAGTAGTATAGAATCCGGGTTAGCGGGAGACGATGAGCAGTTCTTC
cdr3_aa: CASSIESGLAGDDEQFF

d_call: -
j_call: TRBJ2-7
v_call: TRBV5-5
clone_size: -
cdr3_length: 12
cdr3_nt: TGTGCCAGCAGCCCAGGGTCCGGCGAGCAGTACTTC
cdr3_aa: CASSPGSGEQYF

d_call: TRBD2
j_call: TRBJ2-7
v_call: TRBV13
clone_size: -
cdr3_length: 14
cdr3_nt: TGTGCCAGCAGCTCTAGCGGGAGGGTCCACGAGCAGTACTTC
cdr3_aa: CASSSSGRVHEQYF

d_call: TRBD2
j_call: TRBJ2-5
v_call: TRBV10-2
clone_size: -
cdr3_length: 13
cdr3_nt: TGCGCCAGCAGAAGTGGACTAGCGGAGACCCAGTACTTC
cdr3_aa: CASRSGLAETQYF

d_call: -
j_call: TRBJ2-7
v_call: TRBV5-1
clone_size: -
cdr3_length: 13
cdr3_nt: TGCGCCAGCAGCTCGGAGACTAGCTACGAGCAGTACTTC
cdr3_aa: CASSSETSYEQYF

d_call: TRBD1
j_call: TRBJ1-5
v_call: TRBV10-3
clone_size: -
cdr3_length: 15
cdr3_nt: TGTGCCATCACCACCGGGACAGGGGGCTATCAGCCCCAGCATTTT
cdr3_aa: CAITTGTGGYQPQHF

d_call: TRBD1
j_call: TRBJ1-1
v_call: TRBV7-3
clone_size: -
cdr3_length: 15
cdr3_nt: TGTGCCAGCAGCTTAGATACAGGGGCGAACACTGAAGCTTTCTTT
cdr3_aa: CASSLDTGANTEAFF

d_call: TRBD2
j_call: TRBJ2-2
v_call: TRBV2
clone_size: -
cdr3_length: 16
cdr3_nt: TGTGCCAGCAGTTGGGGGTTTGGACTAGCGGGAGGGGAGCTGTTTTTT
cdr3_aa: CASSWGFGLAGGELFF

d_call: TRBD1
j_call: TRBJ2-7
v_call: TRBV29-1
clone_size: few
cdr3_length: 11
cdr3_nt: TGCAGCACCAGACAGGGCTACGAGCAGTACTTC
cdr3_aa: CSTRQGYEQYF